This T cell receptor (beta chain) was recorded in a study of shared clonotypes between healthy human individuals. In its sample, this clone was seen once. Its target is not known. Germline is not matched at one junction end, which may reflect a read error. Profiled with immunoSEQ multiplex PCR; TCRdb holds only in-frame clones, not every one. Of fewer than 3 million clones in the sample, around 93% were seen once. Study conclusions and caveats: Sequencing depth was a factor that was expected to affect clonotype sharing among donors.

The CDR3 has 13 residues. Germline V CDR1 and CDR2: SEHNR, FQNEAQ (reference sequence). This rearrangement joins TRBV7-9 to TRBJ1-2, with 7 nucleotides matching TRBD1. The origin of this receptor is a man younger than 35 in good health. Some clones in this sample may be carry-over from other donors' samples. Sequencing was performed on naive CD4+ T cells from PBMCs. Subset of the sample: CD45RA+ positively selected. CDR3 sequence: CASRQGTKYGYTF. In nucleotides, the CDR3 is TGTGCCAGCAGACAGGGGACTAAATATGGCTACACCTTC.